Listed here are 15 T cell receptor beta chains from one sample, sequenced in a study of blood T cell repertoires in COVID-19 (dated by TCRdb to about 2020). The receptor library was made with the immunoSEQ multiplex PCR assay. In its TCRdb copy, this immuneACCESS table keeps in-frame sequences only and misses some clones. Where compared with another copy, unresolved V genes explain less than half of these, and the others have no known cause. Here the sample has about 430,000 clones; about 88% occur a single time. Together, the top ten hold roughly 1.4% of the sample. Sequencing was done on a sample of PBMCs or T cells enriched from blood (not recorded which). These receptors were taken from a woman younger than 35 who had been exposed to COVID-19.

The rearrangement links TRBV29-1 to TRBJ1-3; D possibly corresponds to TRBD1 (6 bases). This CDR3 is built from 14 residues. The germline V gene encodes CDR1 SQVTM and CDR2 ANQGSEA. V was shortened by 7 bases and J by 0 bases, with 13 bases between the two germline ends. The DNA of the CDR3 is TGCAGCGGGATGGGACAAAACTCTGGAAACACCATATATTTT. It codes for CSGMGQNSGNTIYF.

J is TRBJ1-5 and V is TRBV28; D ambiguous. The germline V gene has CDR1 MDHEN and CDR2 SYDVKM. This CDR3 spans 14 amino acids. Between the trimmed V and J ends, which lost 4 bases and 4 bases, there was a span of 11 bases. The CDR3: CASSWAGINQPQHF. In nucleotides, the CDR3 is TGTGCCAGCAGTTGGGCAGGCATTAATCAGCCCCAGCATTTT.

The DNA for the CDR3 is TGTGCCAGCTCACCTCGGGGGACGGTGAGCACAGATACGCAGTATTTT. Protein: CASSPRGTVSTDTQYF. The rearrangement joins TRBV18 to TRBJ2-3; maybe TRBD2 (6 bases). From germline, CDR1 is KGHSH and CDR2 LQKENI. V was pared by 3 bases and J by 0 bases, with 13 bases between. This CDR3 has 16 residues. The variable domain in full, completed from reference TRBV18 and TRBJ2-3, reads NAGVMQNPRHLVRRRGQEARLRCSPMKGHSHVYWYRQLPEEGLKFMVYLQKENIIDESGMPKERFSAEFPKEGPSILRIQQVVRGDSAAYFCASSPRGTVSTDTQYFGPGTRLTVL.

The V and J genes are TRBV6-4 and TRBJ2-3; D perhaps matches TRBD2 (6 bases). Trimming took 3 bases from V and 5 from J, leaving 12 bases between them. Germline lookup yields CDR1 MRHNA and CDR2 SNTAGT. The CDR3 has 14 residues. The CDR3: CASSDVAEGDTQYF. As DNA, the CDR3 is TGTGCCAGCAGTGATGTAGCGGAGGGAGATACGCAGTATTTT.

The CDR3 is CASSLEMRPDTQYF. The CDR3 bases are TGTGCCAGCAGCTTAGAGATGAGGCCAGATACGCAGTATTTT. The genes are TRBV7-2 and TRBJ2-3; D gene ambiguous. The CDR3 runs 14 residues. Between the trimmed V and J ends, which lost 1 base and 4 bases, there was a span of 9 bases. The germline CDR1 and CDR2 sequences are SGHTA and FQGNSA.

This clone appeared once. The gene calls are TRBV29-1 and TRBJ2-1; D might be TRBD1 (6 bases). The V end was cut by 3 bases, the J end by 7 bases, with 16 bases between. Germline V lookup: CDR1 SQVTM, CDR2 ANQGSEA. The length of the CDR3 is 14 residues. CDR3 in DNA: TGCAGCGTTGATTTTGGGCAGGGGAAGAATGAGCAGTTCTTC. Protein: CSVDFGQGKNEQFF.

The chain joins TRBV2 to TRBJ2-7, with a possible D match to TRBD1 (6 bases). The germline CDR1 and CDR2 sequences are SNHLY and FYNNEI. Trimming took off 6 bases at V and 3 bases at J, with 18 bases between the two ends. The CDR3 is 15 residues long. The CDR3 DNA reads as TGTGCCAGCAGCCTCTCGTTCAGGGGTGACTACGAGCAGTACTTC. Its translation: CASSLSFRGDYEQYF. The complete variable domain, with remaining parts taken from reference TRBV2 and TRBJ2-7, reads EPEVTQTPSHQVTQMGQEVILRCVPISNHLYFYWYRQILGQKVEFLVSFYNNEISEKSEIFDDQFSVERPDGSNFTLKIRSTKLEDSAMYFCASSLSFRGDYEQYFGPGTRLTVT.

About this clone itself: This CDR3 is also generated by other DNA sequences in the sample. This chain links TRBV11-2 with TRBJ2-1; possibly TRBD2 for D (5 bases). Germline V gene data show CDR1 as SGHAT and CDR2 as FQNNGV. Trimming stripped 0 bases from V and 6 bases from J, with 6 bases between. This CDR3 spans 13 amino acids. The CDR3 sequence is CASSLDRGNEQFF. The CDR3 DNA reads TGTGCCAGCAGCTTAGATCGGGGCAATGAGCAGTTCTTC.

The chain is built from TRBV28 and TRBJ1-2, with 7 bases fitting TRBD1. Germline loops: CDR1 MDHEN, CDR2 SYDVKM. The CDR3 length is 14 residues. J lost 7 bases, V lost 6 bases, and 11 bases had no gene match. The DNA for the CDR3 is TGTGCCAGCAGCACCCTGATCAGGGGGGCTGGCTACACCTTC. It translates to CASSTLIRGAGYTF.

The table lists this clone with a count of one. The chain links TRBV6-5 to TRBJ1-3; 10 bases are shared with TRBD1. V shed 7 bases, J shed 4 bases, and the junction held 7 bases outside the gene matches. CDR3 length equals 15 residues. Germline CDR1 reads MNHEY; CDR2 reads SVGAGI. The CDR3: CASTRQGAAGNTIYF. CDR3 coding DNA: TGTGCCAGCACCCGACAGGGGGCGGCGGGAAACACCATATATTTT.

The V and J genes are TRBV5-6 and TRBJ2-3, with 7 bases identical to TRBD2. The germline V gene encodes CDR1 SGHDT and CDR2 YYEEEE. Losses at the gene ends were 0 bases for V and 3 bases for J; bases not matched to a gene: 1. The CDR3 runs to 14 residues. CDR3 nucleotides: TGTGCCAGCAGCTTGGGACTAGCAACAGATACGCAGTATTTT. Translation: CASSLGLATDTQYF.

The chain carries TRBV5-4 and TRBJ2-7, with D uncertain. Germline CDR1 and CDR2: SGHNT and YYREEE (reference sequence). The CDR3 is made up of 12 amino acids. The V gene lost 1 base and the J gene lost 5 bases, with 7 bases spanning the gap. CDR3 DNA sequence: TGTGCCAGCAGCTTGTATTTTGACGAGCAGTACTTC. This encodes CASSLYFDEQYF.

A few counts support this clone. CDR3 nucleotides: TGTGCCAGCAGCACCCTTTCGGGCGGGATCGGAAATGAGCAGTTCTTC. It encodes CASSTLSGGIGNEQFF. The chain links TRBV7-6 to TRBJ2-1; D is possibly TRBD2 (6 bases). Germline V gene data show CDR1 as SGHVS and CDR2 as FNYEAQ. Trimming pared 5 bases from V and 7 bases from J, leaving 21 bases between. This CDR3 has 16 amino acids. Full variable domain (remainder filled in from reference TRBV7-6 and TRBJ2-1): GAGVSQSPRYKVTKRGQDVALRCDPISGHVSLYWYRQALGQGPEFLTYFNYEAQQDKSGLPNDRFSAERPEGSISTLTIQRTEQRDSAMYRCASSTLSGGIGNEQFFGPGTRLTVL.

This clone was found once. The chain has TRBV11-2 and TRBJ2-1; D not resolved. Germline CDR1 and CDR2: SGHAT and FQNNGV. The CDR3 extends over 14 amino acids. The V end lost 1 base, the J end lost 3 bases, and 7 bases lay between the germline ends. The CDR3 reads CASSLGPNYNEQFF. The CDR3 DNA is TGTGCCAGCAGCTTAGGGCCGAACTACAATGAGCAGTTCTTC.

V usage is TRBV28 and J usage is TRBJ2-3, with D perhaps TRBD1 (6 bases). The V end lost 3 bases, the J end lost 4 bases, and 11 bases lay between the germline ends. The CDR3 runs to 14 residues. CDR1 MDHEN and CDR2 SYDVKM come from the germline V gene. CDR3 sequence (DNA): TGTGCCAGCAGTTTCGCAGGGGATGCAGATACGCAGTATTTT. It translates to CASSFAGDADTQYF.